A single sample gave rise to the 5 T cell receptor beta chains below, sequenced in a study of shared clonotypes between healthy human individuals. The naive CD8 fraction comprised CD45RO-negative cells positively selected for CCR7 and excluded terminally differentiated effector memory CD45RA+ cells. Profiled with immunoSEQ multiplex PCR; TCRdb holds only in-frame clones, not every one. Of over 2 million clones in the sample, less than 95% are singletons; the top ten hold 1% to 1.3%. Specimen: naive CD8+ T cells sorted from blood. These receptors all come from a man between 18 and 29 years old in good health.

Comments on this clone: The identical CDR3 is also encoded by other nucleotide sequences in the sample. The rearrangement uses TRBV6-5 and TRBJ2-3; 9 nucleotides agree with TRBD2. The CDR3 is 15 amino acids. Looked up from germline, CDR1 is MNHEY and CDR2 is SVGAGI. J was trimmed by 0 bases and V by 5 bases; bases with no gene match: 3. The CDR3 DNA follows: TGTGCCAGCAGTCCGGGACTAGCAAGCACAGATACGCAGTATTTT. Protein product: CASSPGLASTDTQYF.

The chain has TRBV30 and TRBJ2-1; 7 bases are a match to TRBD1. The CDR3 extends over 14 amino acids. In germline, CDR1 is GTSNPN, CDR2 SVGIG (reference sequence). The ends lost 3 bases at V and 5 bases at J; junction bases unmatched: 7. The CDR3 sequence is CAWSPGTENNEQFF. In DNA form, the CDR3 reads TGTGCCTGGAGCCCCGGGACAGAGAACAATGAGCAGTTCTTC.

This chain joins TRBV5-6 and TRBJ2-4, with 7 positions matching TRBD2. The trim removed 4 bases at V and 6 bases at J, leaving 1 base unmatched. The germline V gene has CDR1 SGHDT and CDR2 YYEEEE. The CDR3 runs 12 residues. CDR3 coding DNA: TGTGCCAGCAGCCGGGGGGTAAACATTCAGTACTTC. It yields the protein CASSRGVNIQYF.

The chain carries TRBV2 and TRBJ1-2, with D possibly being TRBD1 (6 bases). This CDR3 contains 13 residues. CDR1 and CDR2 from the germline V gene are SNHLY and FYNNEI. With 9 bases removed from V and 8 bases from J, the gap between germline ends came to 19 bases. This chain's CDR3 is CARTSQGIGGYTF. CDR3 sequence (DNA): TGTGCCAGAACTTCCCAGGGGATCGGCGGCTACACCTTC. Combining the CDR3 with reference TRBV2 and TRBJ1-2 gives the whole variable domain EPEVTQTPSHQVTQMGQEVILRCVPISNHLYFYWYRQILGQKVEFLVSFYNNEISEKSEIFDDQFSVERPDGSNFTLKIRSTKLEDSAMYFCARTSQGIGGYTFGSGTRLTVV.

This clone was counted a single time. The rearrangement uses TRBV4-1 and TRBJ1-5; no clear D gene. The ends were cut back, 0 bases at V and 8 bases at J, with 8 bases in the middle. This CDR3 has 13 residues. CDR1 is MGHRA and CDR2 is YSYEKL in the germline V gene. CDR3 nucleotide sequence: TGCGCCAGCAGCCAAGAAAGCCCGGAGCCCCAGCATTTT. The encoded protein is CASSQESPEPQHF.